This TCR beta chain appears in the sequencing data of a study of OX40 agonist ivuxolimab in advanced cancers. Overall study context: At doses from 0.01 to 10 mg/kg, patients were given intravenous ivuxolimab every 2 weeks. Allowance was made for prior anti-PD-1, anti-PD-L1 or anti-CTLA-4 therapy, and about 40% had some. The dose-escalation cohort was approximately 85% male, with a mean age of approximately 62 years, ranging about 23 to 79.

Data came from immunoSEQ multiplex PCR; TCRdb stores just in-frame clones and leaves some out. This table holds about 100,000 clones, approximately 80% found once. Broader study findings: At 0.1 to 3.0 mg/kg, clonal expansion of CD4+ and CD8+ blood T cells had occurred by week 6.

On this clone: Its antigen is not known.

Trimming shortened V by 6 bases and J by 1 base, and 12 bases separated the two germline ends. The CDR3 covers 15 residues. Per the germline V gene, CDR1 is SNHLY and CDR2 is FYNNEI. The sample consisted of CD4+ or CD8+ T cells sorted from blood, taken in a trial of the OX40 agonist ivuxolimab. The TCR comes from an adult with an advanced solid tumor such as melanoma, head and neck, liver or kidney cancer. This chain connects TRBV2 to TRBJ2-2; D remains ambiguous. CDR3 amino acids: CASSSRGRNTGELFF. The CDR3 DNA reads TGTGCCAGCAGCTCCCGAGGCAGGAACACCGGGGAGCTGTTTTTT.